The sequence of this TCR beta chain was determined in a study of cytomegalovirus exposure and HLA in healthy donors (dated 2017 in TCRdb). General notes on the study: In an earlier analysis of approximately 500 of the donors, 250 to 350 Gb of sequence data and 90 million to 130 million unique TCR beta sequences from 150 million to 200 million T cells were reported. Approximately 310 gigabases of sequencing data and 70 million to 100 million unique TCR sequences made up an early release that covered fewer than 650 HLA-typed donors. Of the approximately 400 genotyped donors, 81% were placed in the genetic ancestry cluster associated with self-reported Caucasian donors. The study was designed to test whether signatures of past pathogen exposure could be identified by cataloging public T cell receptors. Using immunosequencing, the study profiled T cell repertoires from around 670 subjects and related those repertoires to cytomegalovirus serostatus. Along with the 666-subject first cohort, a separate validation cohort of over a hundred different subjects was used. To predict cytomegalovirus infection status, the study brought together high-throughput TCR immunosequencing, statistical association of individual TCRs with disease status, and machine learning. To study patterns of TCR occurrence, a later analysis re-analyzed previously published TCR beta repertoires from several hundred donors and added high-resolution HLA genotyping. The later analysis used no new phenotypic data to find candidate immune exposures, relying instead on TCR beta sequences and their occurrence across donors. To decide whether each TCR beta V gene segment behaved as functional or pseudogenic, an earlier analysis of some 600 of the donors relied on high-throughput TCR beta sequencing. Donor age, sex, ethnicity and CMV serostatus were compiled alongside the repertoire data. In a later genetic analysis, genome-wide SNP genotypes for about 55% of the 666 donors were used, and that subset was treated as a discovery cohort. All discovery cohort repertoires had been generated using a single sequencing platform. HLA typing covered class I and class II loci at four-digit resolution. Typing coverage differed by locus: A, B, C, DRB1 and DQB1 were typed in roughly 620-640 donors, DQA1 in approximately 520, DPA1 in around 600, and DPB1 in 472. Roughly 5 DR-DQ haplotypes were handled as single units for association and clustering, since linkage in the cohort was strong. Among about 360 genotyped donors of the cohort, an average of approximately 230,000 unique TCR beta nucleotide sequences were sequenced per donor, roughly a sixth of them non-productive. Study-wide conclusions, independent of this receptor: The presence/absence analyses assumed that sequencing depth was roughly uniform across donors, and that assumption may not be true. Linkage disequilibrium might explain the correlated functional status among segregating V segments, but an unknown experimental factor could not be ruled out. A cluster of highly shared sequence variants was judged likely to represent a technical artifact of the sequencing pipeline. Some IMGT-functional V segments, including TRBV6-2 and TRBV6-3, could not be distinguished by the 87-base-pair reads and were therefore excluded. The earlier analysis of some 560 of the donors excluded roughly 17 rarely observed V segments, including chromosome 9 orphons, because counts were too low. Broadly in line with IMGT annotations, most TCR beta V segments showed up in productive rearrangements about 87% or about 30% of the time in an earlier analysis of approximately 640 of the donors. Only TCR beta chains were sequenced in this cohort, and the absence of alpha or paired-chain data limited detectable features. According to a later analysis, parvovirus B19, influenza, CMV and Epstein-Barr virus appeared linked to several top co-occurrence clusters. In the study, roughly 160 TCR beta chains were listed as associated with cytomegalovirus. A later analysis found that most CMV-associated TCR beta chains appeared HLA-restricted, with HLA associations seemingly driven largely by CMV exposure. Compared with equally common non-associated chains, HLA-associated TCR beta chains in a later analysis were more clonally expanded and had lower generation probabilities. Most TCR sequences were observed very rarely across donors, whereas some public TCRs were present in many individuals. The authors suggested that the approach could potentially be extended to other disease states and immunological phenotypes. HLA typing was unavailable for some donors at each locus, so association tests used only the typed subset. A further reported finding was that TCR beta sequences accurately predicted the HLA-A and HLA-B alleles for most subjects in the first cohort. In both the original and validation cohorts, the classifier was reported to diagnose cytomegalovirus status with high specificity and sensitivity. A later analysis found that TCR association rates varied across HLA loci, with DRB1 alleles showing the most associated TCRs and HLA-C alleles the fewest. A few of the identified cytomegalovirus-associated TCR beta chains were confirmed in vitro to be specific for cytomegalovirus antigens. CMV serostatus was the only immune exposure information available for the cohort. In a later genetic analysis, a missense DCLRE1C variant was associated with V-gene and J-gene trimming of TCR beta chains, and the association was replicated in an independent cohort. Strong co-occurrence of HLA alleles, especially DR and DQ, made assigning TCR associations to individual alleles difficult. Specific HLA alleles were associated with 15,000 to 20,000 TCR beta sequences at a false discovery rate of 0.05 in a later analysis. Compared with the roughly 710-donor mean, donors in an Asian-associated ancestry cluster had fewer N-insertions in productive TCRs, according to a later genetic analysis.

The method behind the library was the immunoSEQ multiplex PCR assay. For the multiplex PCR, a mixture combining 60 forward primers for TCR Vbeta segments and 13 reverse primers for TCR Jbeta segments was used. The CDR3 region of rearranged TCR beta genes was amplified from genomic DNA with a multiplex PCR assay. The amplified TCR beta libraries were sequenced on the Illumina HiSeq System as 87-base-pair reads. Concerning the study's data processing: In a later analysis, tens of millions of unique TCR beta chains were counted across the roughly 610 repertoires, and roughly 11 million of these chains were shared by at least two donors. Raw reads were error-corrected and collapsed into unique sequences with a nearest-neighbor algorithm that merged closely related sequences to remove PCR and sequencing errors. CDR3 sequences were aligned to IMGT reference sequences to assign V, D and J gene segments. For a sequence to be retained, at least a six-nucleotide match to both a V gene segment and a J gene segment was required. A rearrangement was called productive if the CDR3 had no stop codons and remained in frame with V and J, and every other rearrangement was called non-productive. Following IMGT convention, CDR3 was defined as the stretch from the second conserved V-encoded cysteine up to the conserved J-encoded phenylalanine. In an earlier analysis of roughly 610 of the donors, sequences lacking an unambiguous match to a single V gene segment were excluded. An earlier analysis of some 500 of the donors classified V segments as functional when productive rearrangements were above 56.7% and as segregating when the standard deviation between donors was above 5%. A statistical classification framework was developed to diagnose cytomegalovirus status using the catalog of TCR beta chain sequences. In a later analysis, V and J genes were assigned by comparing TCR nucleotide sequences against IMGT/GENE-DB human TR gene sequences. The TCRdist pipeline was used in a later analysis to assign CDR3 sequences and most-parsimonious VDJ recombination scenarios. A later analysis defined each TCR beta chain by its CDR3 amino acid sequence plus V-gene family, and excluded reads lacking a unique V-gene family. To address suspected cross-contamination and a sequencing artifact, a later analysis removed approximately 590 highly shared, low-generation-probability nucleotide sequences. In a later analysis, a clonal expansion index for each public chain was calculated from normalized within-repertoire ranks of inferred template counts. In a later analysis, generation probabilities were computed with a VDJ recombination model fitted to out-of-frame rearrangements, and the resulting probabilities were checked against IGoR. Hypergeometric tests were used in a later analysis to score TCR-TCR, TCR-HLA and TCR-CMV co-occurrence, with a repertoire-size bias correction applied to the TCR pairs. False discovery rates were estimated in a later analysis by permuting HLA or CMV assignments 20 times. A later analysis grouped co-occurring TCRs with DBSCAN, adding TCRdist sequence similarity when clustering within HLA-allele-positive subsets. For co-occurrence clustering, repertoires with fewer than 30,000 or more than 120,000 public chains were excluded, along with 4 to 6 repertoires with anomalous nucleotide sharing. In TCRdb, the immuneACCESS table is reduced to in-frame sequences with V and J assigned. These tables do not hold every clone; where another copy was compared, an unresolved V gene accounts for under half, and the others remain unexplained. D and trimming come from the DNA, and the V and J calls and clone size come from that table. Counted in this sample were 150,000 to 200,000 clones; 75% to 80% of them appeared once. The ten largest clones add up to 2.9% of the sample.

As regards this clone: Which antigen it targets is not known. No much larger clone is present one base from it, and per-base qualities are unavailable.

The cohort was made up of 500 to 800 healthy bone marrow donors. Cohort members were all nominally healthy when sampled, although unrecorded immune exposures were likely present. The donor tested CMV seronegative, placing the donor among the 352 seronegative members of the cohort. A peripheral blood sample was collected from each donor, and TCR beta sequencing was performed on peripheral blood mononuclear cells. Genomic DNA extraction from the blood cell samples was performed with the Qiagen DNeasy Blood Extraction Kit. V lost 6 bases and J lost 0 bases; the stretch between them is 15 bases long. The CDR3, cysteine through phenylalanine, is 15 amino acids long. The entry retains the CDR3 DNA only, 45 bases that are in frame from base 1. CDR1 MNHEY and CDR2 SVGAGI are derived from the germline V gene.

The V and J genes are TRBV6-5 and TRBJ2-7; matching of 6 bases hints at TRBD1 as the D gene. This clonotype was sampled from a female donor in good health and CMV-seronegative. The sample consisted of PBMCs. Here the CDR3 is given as CASRAGTQSSYEQYF. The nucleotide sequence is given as TGTGCCAGCAGAGCCGGGACACAGAGCTCCTACGAGCAGTACTTC.